Listed here are 8 T cell receptor beta chains from one sample, sequenced in a study of OX40 agonist ivuxolimab in advanced cancers. Measured with immunoSEQ multiplex PCR; TCRdb has only the in-frame clones, and not every one. The table records more than 25,000 clones, 83% of them present only once. The starting material was CD4+ or CD8+ T cells sorted from blood, obtained in a trial of the OX40 agonist ivuxolimab. The receptors derive from an adult with an advanced solid tumor such as melanoma, head and neck, liver or kidney cancer.

The V and J genes are TRBV6-5 and TRBJ1-1; D remains unclear. The CDR3 covers 13 residues. V was pared by 5 bases and J by 5 bases, with 12 bases between. Germline CDR1 MNHEY, CDR2 SVGAGI. The CDR3 protein is CASSVAWGTEAFF. DNA of the CDR3: TGTGCCAGCAGTGTCGCCTGGGGTACTGAAGCTTTCTTT.

V gene TRBV9 combines with J gene TRBJ2-7, with D possibly being TRBD2 (7 bases). There are 16 residues in the CDR3. The germline gives CDR1 SGDLS, CDR2 YYNGEE. Trimming shortened V by 5 bases and J by 3 bases, and 21 bases separated the two germline ends. The CDR3 DNA reads as TGTGCCAGCAGTGACGACAGAGGGGGGGCTAGCTACGAGCAGTACTTC. It specifies CASSDDRGGASYEQYF.

The chain is built from TRBV18 and TRBJ1-2, with unresolved D. V lost 0 bases, J lost 3 bases, and 2 bases lay in between. Germline CDR1 and CDR2: KGHSH and LQKENI. The CDR3 runs to 12 residues. CDR3 sequence: CASSPPDYGYTF. Written as DNA, the CDR3 is TGTGCCAGCTCACCACCGGACTATGGCTACACCTTC.

V is TRBV7-8 and J is TRBJ2-5; D remains unclear. This CDR3 comprises 15 residues. From germline, CDR1 is SGHVS and CDR2 FQNEAQ. V lost 4 bases and J lost 4, with 16 bases in between. The CDR3 DNA sequence: TGTGCCAGCAGCTCGGACGTCTTCGCTGGAGAGACCCAGTACTTC. It translates to CASSSDVFAGETQYF.

The chain carries TRBV11-3 and TRBJ2-1; no clear D. Trimming shortened V by 0 bases and J by 0 bases, and 6 bases separated the two germline ends. This CDR3 contains 15 residues. In germline, CDR1 is SGHNT, CDR2 YENEEA. This chain's CDR3 is CASSLDASSYNEQFF. The CDR3 nucleotides are TGTGCCAGCAGCTTAGACGCGAGCTCCTACAATGAGCAGTTCTTC.

The V call is TRBV27, the J call TRBJ2-5; the D gene is possibly TRBD1 (6 bases). Germline V gene lookup returns CDR1 MNHEY and CDR2 SMNVEV (reference sequence). The length of the CDR3 is 16 residues. V was shortened by 1 base and J by 5 bases, with 17 bases between the two germline ends. CDR3 sequence reads: CASSLYRDTIGETQYF. In DNA, the CDR3 is TGTGCCAGCAGTTTATATCGGGACACCATTGGGGAGACCCAGTACTTC.

This chain joins TRBV27 and TRBJ2-2, with D maybe TRBD1 (7 bases). Germline CDR1 and CDR2: MNHEY and SMNVEV (reference sequence). The CDR3 loop spans 17 amino acids. V lost 4 bases and J lost 3, with 18 bases in between. The CDR3 loop is CASSYSAGQTHTGELFF. CDR3 coding DNA: TGTGCCAGCAGTTACTCCGCGGGACAGACCCACACCGGGGAGCTGTTTTTT.

The V gene is TRBV11-2, the J gene TRBJ1-1, with TRBD1 matching 8 bases. V lost 5 bases and J lost 0; bases outside the gene matches: 8. Germline V CDR1 and CDR2: SGHAT, FQNNGV. This CDR3 is 16 amino acids long. CDR3 sequence: CASSPDRGNMNTEAFF. CDR3 DNA: TGTGCCAGCAGCCCCGACAGGGGTAACATGAACACTGAAGCTTTCTTT.